These 9 T cell receptor beta chains were all obtained from the same sample, sequenced in a study of T cell changes during pregnancy in multiple sclerosis (dated by TCRdb to the late 2010s). Receptor libraries were prepared by the immunoSEQ multiplex PCR assay. Held by TCRdb, this immuneACCESS table contains in-frame sequences only and omits some clones. Under half of the omission traces to an unresolved V gene where checked; the cause of the rest is unknown. Within this sample are tens of thousands of clones, with roughly nine tenths of them counted one time only. Jointly, the top ten make up 0.5% to 0.65% of the sample. The sample in question was CD4+ T cells from peripheral blood mononuclear cells, obtained in the first trimester of pregnancy. The source is a female donor with multiple sclerosis, enrolled in a pregnancy study.

This rearrangement joins TRBV2 to TRBJ2-3, with 7 bases that match TRBD1. This CDR3 is 15 amino acids long. Germline V gives CDR1 SNHLY, CDR2 FYNNEI. Trimming removed 8 bases from V and 4 bases from J; junction bases left unmatched: 12. The CDR3 loop reads CASAKTGAHPDTQYF. The DNA of the CDR3 is TGTGCCAGCGCAAAAACAGGGGCCCATCCAGATACGCAGTATTTT.

The V call is TRBV19, the J call TRBJ1-1; D call uncertain. Germline assignment: CDR1 LNHDA and CDR2 SQIVND (reference sequence). The V gene lost 6 bases and the J gene lost 5 bases, with 25 bases spanning the gap. The CDR3 has 17 residues. This CDR3 reads CASSRNRGRVWRTEAFF. In DNA form, the CDR3 reads TGTGCCAGTAGCCGAAACAGAGGGAGGGTTTGGCGGACTGAAGCTTTCTTT.

V gene TRBV30 combines with J gene TRBJ2-5; the D gene is possibly TRBD1 (6 bases). Trimming took off 0 bases at V and 4 bases at J, with 6 bases between the two ends. This CDR3 region has 12 residues. The V gene's germline CDR1 is GTSNPN and CDR2 SVGIG (reference sequence). CDR3 nucleotides: TGTGCCTGGAGTGTACAGGGAGAGACCCAGTACTTC. Residues: CAWSVQGETQYF.

The J gene is TRBJ1-2, the V gene TRBV19; D might be TRBD1 (6 bases). Deletions cut 3 bases from V and 7 bases from J, with 18 bases between. Germline values: CDR1 LNHDA, CDR2 SQIVND (reference sequence). The CDR3 runs 15 residues. The CDR3 protein is CASSMGGYREGGYTF. In nucleotides, the CDR3 is TGTGCCAGTAGTATGGGCGGTTACAGGGAGGGTGGCTACACCTTC.

This sequence joins TRBV25-1 and TRBJ2-1; D possibly corresponds to TRBD1 (6 bases). Germline assignment: CDR1 MGHDK and CDR2 SYGVNS. Trimming left V 3 bases short and J 1 base short, with 16 bases between. This CDR3 contains 17 residues. CDR3 region: CASSDLTGLGSYNEQFF. CDR3 in DNA: TGTGCCAGCAGTGATCTCACAGGGCTGGGGTCCTACAATGAGCAGTTCTTC.

There are a few counts of this clone. V gene TRBV6-1 combines with J gene TRBJ2-3; 7 nucleotides align to TRBD1. Germline trimming cut 6 bases from V and 2 bases from J; bases unmatched to any gene: 8. Germline values: CDR1 MNHNS, CDR2 SASEGT. There are 15 residues in the CDR3. The CDR3 protein is CASRGLTGTTDTQYF. Written as DNA, the CDR3 is TGTGCCAGCAGGGGGTTGACAGGGACCACAGATACGCAGTATTTT.

V and J are TRBV18 and TRBJ1-3; D is undetermined. Germline-derived CDR1 and CDR2 are KGHSH and LQKENI. Trimming cost V 2 bases and J 4 bases, with 9 bases left between them. The CDR3 totals 14 residues. The CDR3 DNA is TGTGCCAGCTCACCAACTGCGGGGGGAAACACCATATATTTT. Translating gives CASSPTAGGNTIYF.

The gene calls are TRBV2 and TRBJ2-1; D might be TRBD1 (5 bases). Germline loops: CDR1 SNHLY, CDR2 FYNNEI. CDR3 size: 14 residues. Trimming took 6 bases from V and 7 from J, leaving 16 bases between them. The DNA of the CDR3 is TGTGCCAGCAGCCTTTTCCCAAGGGGAAATGAGCAGTTCTTC. Protein sequence: CASSLFPRGNEQFF.

The CDR3: CASSLGGLAGGFNEQFF. The CDR3 DNA sequence: TGTGCCAGCAGCTTAGGTGGTCTAGCGGGAGGTTTTAATGAGCAGTTCTTC. The chain uses TRBV7-2 and TRBJ2-1, with 11 bases lining up with TRBD2. The CDR3 is 17 amino acids. CDR1 SGHTA and CDR2 FQGNSA come from the germline V gene. The J segment lost 7 bases and the V segment lost 1 base, leaving 9 bases of the junction unmatched.